This paragraph reports one TCR beta chain. This sample is part of a study of cytomegalovirus exposure and HLA in healthy donors. PCR amplification relied on 60 Vbeta primers (plus 13 Jbeta primers). TCRdb's table, derived via immunoSEQ multiplex PCR, lists solely in-frame clones and lacks some. This table holds tens of thousands of clones, about 80% found once. There are 20 residues in the CDR3. J is TRBJ2-3 and V is TRBV21-1; the table's D call, TRBD2, has no DNA check behind it. TRBV21-1 is given as a pseudogene. The specimen was PBMCs. This clonotype was sampled from a man in his forties or fifties in good health and CMV-seropositive. DNA of the CDR3: TGTGCCAGCAGCAAAGACAGGCGGTCAGCGGGAACCTCTAGCACAGATACGCAGTATTTT. Its protein is CASSKDRRSAGTSSTDTQYF.